Sequencing of this T cell receptor beta chain was carried out in a study of cytomegalovirus exposure and HLA in healthy donors. On this clone: The target antigen is unknown.

TCRdb's copy holds only in-frame clones and misses some; the assay was immunoSEQ multiplex PCR. The sample consists of under 250,000 clones, about 90% of them appearing once. The junction had 12 bases not matched to a gene; V was cut back by 5 bases and J by 0 bases. The CDR3 has 17 residues. The germline gives CDR1 LGHNA, CDR2 YNFKEQ. Study observations and caveats: The study designated roughly 150 TCR beta chains cytomegalovirus-associated. The CMV antigen specificity of a few CMV-associated chains was confirmed through in vitro analysis. Reports described diagnosis of cytomegalovirus status by the classifier as highly specific and sensitive.

The rearrangement uses TRBV4-2 and TRBJ2-7, with 8 bases identical to TRBD2. The source material was PBMCs. The TCR was taken from a man aged 18-30 years in good health and CMV-seropositive. CDR3 region: CASSEKGSGGSSYEQYF. The DNA of the CDR3 is TGTGCCAGCAGCGAAAAAGGGAGCGGGGGAAGCTCCTACGAGCAGTACTTC.